This entry features one TCR beta chain sequence. The junction and the germline gene differ at one end; a read error may be behind it. These data originate in a study of blood T cell repertoires in COVID-19. The protocol was immunoSEQ multiplex PCR, while the TCRdb copy is restricted to in-frame clones and leaves out a portion. The sample yields over 300,000 clones, 90% seen once. From germline, CDR1 is KGHSH and CDR2 LQKENI. This CDR3 contains 16 residues. Sequencing used peripheral blood. The chain couples TRBV18 to TRBJ2-6; D might be TRBD2 (7 bases). The sequence was obtained from a young man with active or convalescent COVID-19. CDR3 bases: TGTGCCAGCTCACCTCCGGGGGGCTCTGGGGCCAACGTGCTGACTTTC. Encoded protein: CASSPPGGSGANVLTF.